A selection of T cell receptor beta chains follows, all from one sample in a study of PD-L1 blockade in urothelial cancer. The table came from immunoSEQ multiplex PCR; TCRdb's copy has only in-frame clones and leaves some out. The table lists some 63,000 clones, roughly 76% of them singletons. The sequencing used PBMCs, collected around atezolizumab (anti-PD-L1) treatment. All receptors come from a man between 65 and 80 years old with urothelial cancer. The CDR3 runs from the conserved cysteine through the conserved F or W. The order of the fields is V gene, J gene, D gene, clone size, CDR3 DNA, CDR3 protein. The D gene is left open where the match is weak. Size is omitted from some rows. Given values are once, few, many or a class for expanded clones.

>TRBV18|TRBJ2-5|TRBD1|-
TGTGCCAGCTCACCCGGACAGGGACAGACCCAGTACTTC
CASSPGQGQTQYF
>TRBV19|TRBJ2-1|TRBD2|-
TGTGCCAGTAGTATCCCGACTAGCGTTGAGCAGTTCTTC
CASSIPTSVEQFF
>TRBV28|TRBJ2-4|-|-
TGTGCCAGCAGCCTTTTAAACATTCAGTACTTC
CASSLLNIQYF
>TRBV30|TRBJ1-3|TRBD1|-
TGTGCCTGGAGTTGGGACAGGAGCTCTGGAAACACCATATATTTT
CAWSWDRSSGNTIYF
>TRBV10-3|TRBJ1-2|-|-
TGTGCCATCAGTGAGTCAACTACGGGGTATGGCTACACCTTC
CAISESTTGYGYTF
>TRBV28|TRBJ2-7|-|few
TGTGCCAGCACTCATCCCCGGCAGGCACCCTACGAGCAGTACTTC
CASTHPRQAPYEQYF
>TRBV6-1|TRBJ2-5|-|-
TGTGCCAGCAAGCGCTCTGGGGAGACCCAGTACTTC
CASKRSGETQYF
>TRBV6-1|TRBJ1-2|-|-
TGTGCCAGCAGTGAAGGGGCAGGGCCCAATGGCTACACCTTC
CASSEGAGPNGYTF
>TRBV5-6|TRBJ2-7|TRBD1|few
TGTGCCAGCAGCTTGATGGACAGGATCTACGAGCAGTACTTC
CASSLMDRIYEQYF
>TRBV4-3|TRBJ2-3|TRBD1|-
TGCGCCAGCAGCCAAAAAAGACAGGGTGATACGCAGTATTTT
CASSQKRQGDTQYF
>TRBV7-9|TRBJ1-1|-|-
TGTGCCAGCAGCCTAGGGGGGGTTAACACTGAAGCTTTCTTT
CASSLGGVNTEAFF
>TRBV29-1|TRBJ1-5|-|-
TGCAGCGTTGTATATTATCAGCCCCAGCATTTT
CSVVYYQPQHF
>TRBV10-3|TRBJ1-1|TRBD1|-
TGTGCCATCACTCGGGACAGGGGGAACACTGAAGCTTTCTTT
CAITRDRGNTEAFF
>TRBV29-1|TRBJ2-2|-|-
TGCAGCGTTGACCCAGGGTACACCGGGGAGCTGTTTTTT
CSVDPGYTGELFF
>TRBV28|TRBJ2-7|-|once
TGTGCCAGCAGTAGTGGCGGTGAGAATTACGAGCAGTACTTC
CASSSGGENYEQYF
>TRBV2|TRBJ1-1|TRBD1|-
TGTGCCAGCAGTTTCCTGATGTGGGGACAGATGAACACTGAAGCTTTCTTT
CASSFLMWGQMNTEAFF
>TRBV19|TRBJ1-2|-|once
TGTGCCACTACGAGGGAGTCTAACTATGGCTACACCTTC
CATTRESNYGYTF
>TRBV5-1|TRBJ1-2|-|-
TGCGCCAGCAGCGAGCCGGGGGGCAATGGCTACACCTTC
CASSEPGGNGYTF
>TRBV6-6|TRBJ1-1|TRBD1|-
TGTGCCAGCAGCCCCGACAGGGAAACTGAAGCTTTCTTT
CASSPDRETEAFF
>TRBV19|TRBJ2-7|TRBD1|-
TGTGCCAGTAGTCCCCGACAGGGAGAGGGCTACGAGCAGTACTTC
CASSPRQGEGYEQYF
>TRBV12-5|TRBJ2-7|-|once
TGTGCTAGTGGTTGGAGGACGGAAGAGCAGTACTTC
CASGWRTEEQYF
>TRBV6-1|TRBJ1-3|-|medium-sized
TGTGCCAGCAGTGATGGAGGGGCCGGAAACACCATATATTTT
CASSDGGAGNTIYF
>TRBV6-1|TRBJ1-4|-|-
TGTGCCAGCAGCGCAGGGGCGACTAATGAAAAACTGTTTTTT
CASSAGATNEKLFF
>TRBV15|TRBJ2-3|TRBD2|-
TGTGCCACCAGCCCTAGCGGGGCCTTAGGGGCGCAGTATTTT
CATSPSGALGAQYF
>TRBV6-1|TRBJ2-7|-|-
TGTGCCAGCAGTGTCCGGGACGGGAGCTCCTACGAGCAGTACTTC
CASSVRDGSSYEQYF
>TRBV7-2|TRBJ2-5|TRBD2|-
TGTGCCAGCAGCTTACAGCGGGGGGTTCAAGAGACCCAGTACTTC
CASSLQRGVQETQYF